The rows below give T cell receptor beta chains drawn from one sample of a study of beta chain features in type 1 diabetes. Clones were sequenced by immunoSEQ multiplex PCR, and TCRdb holds only the in-frame ones, with some missing. The data contain 390,000 or so clones, about 15% of them singletons. What was sequenced was naive CD4+ T cells from blood. The receptors come from a man aged 30 to 45 in good health. Both conserved end residues are part of each CDR3.

V	J	CDR3
TRBV30	TRBJ1-5	CAWRDSLNQPQHF
TRBV28	TRBJ2-5	CASGGQGIQETQYF
TRBV10-3	TRBJ2-2	CAISGTPNTGELFF
TRBV7-2	TRBJ1-6	CASSAGQGNGSPLHF
TRBV4-1	TRBJ2-1	CASSQGLAGVLIGEQFF
TRBV6-5	TRBJ1-5	CASSSDSNQPQHF
TRBV7-9	TRBJ1-2	CASNRDLAYGYTF
TRBV30	TRBJ2-3	CAWSVIAASTDTQYF
TRBV7-3	TRBJ1-1	CASSSTVGTEAFF
TRBV30	TRBJ2-2	CAWSSGVPGELFF